These 9 T cell receptor beta chains came from one sample sequenced in a study of monozygotic twins with inflammatory bowel disease. TCRdb re-called the 5' RACE reads and catalogs CDR3 proteins one per entry, DNA excluded. The sample has about 350,000 distinct CDR3 sequences. The sample consisted of blood. All receptors derive from a human donor with ulcerative colitis or Crohn's disease, or a healthy co-twin of an affected twin (not recorded which).

The J gene is TRBJ2-7, the V gene TRBV9. The CDR3 covers 15 residues. The germline V gene encodes CDR1 SGDLS and CDR2 YYNGEE. The CDR3 loop reads CASSVGAGGPYEQYF.

The chain couples TRBV7-8 to TRBJ2-1; TCRdb lists TRBD1, though no DNA is available to test this call. This CDR3 contains 17 residues. From germline, CDR1 is SGHVS and CDR2 FQNEAQ. The CDR3 reads CASSLSFFRGRENEQFF. Filled out from reference TRBV7-8 and TRBJ2-1, the complete variable domain reads GAGVSQSPRYKVAKRGQDVALRCDPISGHVSLFWYQQALGQGPEFLTYFQNEAQLDKSGLPSDRFFAERPEGSVSTLKIQRTQQEDSAVYLCASSLSFFRGRENEQFFGPGTRLTVL.

This chain joins TRBV28 and TRBJ2-3; checking the TCRdb D call of TRBD1 is not possible without DNA. From germline, CDR1 is MDHEN and CDR2 SYDVKM. The CDR3 is 14 residues long. The CDR3 reads CASSLTPGGPRQYF.

This sequence joins TRBV27 and TRBJ2-3. There are 14 residues in the CDR3. Germline CDR1 reads MNHEY; CDR2 reads SMNVEV (reference sequence). The CDR3 sequence: CASSLGSFTDTQYF.

V and J are TRBV29-1 and TRBJ2-3; TCRdb returns TRBD1, unconfirmable since there is no DNA. From germline, CDR1 is SQVTM and CDR2 ANQGSEA. This CDR3 contains 17 residues. CDR3 residues: CSVESPLAIGGTDTQYF.

The J gene is TRBJ2-7, the V gene TRBV5-1. The CDR3 has 13 amino acids. Germline CDR1 reads SGHRS; CDR2 reads YFSETQ. CDR3 amino acids: CASSLADGYEQYF.

CDR3 loop: CSVKTGGKRNEQFF. The V and J genes are TRBV29-1 and TRBJ2-1; TCRdb indicates TRBD1, and absent DNA this call remains unverified. Germline CDR1 is SQVTM and CDR2 is ANQGSEA. The CDR3 is 14 residues long.

The chain has TRBV7-8 and TRBJ1-2; as DNA is missing, the TRBD1 call by TCRdb cannot be tested. Germline values: CDR1 SGHVS, CDR2 FQNEAQ. The length of the CDR3 is 15 residues. This chain's CDR3 is CASSSGPGVSYGYTF.

The chain links TRBV29-1 to TRBJ2-6. This CDR3 spans 12 amino acids. Germline CDR1 and CDR2: SQVTM and ANQGSEA. The CDR3 here is CSVFSGANVLTF.